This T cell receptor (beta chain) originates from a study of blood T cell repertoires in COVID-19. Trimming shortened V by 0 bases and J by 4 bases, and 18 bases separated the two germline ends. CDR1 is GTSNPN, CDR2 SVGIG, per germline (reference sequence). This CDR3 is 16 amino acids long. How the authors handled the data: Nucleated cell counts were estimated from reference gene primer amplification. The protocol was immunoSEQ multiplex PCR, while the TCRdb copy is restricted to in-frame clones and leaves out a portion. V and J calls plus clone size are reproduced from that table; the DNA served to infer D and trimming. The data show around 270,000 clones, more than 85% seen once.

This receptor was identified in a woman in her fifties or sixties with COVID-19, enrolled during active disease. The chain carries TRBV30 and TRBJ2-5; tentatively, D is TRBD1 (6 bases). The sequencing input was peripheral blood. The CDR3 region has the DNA TGTGCCTGGAGTGTACGGGCCGGCGTGGGGGCAGAGACCCAGTACTTC. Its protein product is CAWSVRAGVGAETQYF.